This section outlines one TCR beta chain sequence together with its context. The data stem from a study of blood T cell repertoires in COVID-19. The V end lost 4 bases, the J end lost 2 bases, and 9 bases lay between the germline ends. The CDR3 consists of 14 residues. The germline V gene encodes CDR1 MNHEY and CDR2 SVGEGT. Only in-frame clones appear in the TCRdb table, and some are missing; sequencing was by immunoSEQ multiplex PCR. The sample contains around 250,000 clones, approximately 88% of which appear only once. Sequenced material: PBMCs or T cells enriched from blood (not recorded which). This clonotype was sampled from a woman in her forties with acute COVID-19. This sequence joins TRBV6-2 or TRBV6-3 and TRBJ1-5; D unclear. The DNA of the CDR3 is TGTGCCAGCAGTTTCGACTGGGGCAATCAGCCCCAGCATTTT. Its protein is CASSFDWGNQPQHF.